These 13 T cell receptor beta chains share one sample of origin, sequenced in a study of identical twins. TCRdb analysed the 5' RACE reads with MiXCR anew, one entry per CDR3 protein. Here the sample spans 300,000 to 400,000 distinct CDR3 sequences, approximately 9.1% being singletons. The sequencing input was naive T cells sorted from blood. The receptors were gathered from a woman in her forties or fifties in good health.

Only a few counts were recorded for this clonotype. The J gene is TRBJ2-3, the V gene TRBV10-2; TRBD2 might be the D (6 bases). The CDR3 runs 14 residues. Germline assignment: CDR1 WSHSY and CDR2 SAAADI. The V end was cut by 10 bases, the J end by 2 bases, with 16 bases between. CDR3 region: CATRRDVITDTQYF. The CDR3 DNA reads as TGCGCCACCCGGCGGGACGTTATCACAGATACGCAGTATTTT.

This clonotype came up many times. The genes are TRBV24-1 and TRBJ2-2; D unresolved. The CDR3 is 16 amino acids. Germline lookup yields CDR1 KGHDR and CDR2 SFDVKD. Trimming took 3 bases from V and 0 from J, leaving 10 bases between them. The CDR3 reads CATSDRLPPNTGELFF. CDR3 in DNA: TGTGCCACCAGTGATCGACTCCCACCGAACACCGGGGAGCTGTTTTTT.

This clonotype showed up many times. The J gene is TRBJ2-7, the V gene TRBV3-1, with 8 positions matching TRBD1. J gave up 4 bases and V 0 bases, and 5 bases lay outside the gene matches. CDR3 length equals 15 residues. Germline assignment: CDR1 LGHDT and CDR2 YNNKEL (reference sequence). The CDR3 loop reads CASSQDRGQRYEQYF. The CDR3 bases are TGTGCCAGCAGCCAAGACAGGGGGCAGCGGTACGAGCAGTACTTC.

This clonotype was detected many times. J is TRBJ2-1 and V is TRBV6-4; 7 bases match TRBD2. This CDR3 contains 14 residues. Germline loops: CDR1 MRHNA, CDR2 SNTAGT. Losses at the gene ends were 7 bases for V and 3 bases for J; bases not matched to a gene: 6. Here the CDR3 reads CASKRASGYNEQFF. The CDR3 nucleotides are TGTGCCAGCAAGCGGGCTAGCGGCTACAATGAGCAGTTCTTC.

The rearrangement links TRBV9 to TRBJ2-1; 14 nucleotides line up with TRBD2. V dropped 3 bases and J dropped 9; count of bases not matched to a gene: 5. Germline CDR1 reads SGDLS; CDR2 reads YYNGEE. The CDR3 totals 15 residues. CDR3 coding DNA: TGTGCCAGCAGCGAAGGGACTAGCGGGAGAGGTGAGCAGTTCTTC. Amino acid sequence: CASSEGTSGRGEQFF.

In its sample, this clonotype was seen a few times. The rearrangement uses TRBV20-1 and TRBJ2-7, with D perhaps TRBD1 (5 bases). The CDR3 runs to 13 residues. V lost 4 bases to trimming and J lost 0 bases, with 10 bases between them. Germline loops: CDR1 DFQATT, CDR2 SNEGSKA (reference sequence). The CDR3 sequence: CSAKGQISYEQYF. The CDR3 DNA follows: TGCAGTGCTAAGGGGCAGATCTCCTACGAGCAGTACTTC.

The J gene is TRBJ1-1, the V gene TRBV9; tentative D call: TRBD1 (6 bases). The CDR3 has 15 residues. Germline V CDR1 and CDR2: SGDLS, YYNGEE. V gave up 5 bases and J gave up 3 bases, with 17 bases separating them. The CDR3 protein is CASSAANQGYTEAFF. The CDR3 nucleotides are TGTGCCAGCAGTGCTGCTAATCAGGGGTACACTGAAGCTTTCTTT.

The sample holds a few counts of this clonotype. The rearrangement joins TRBV5-1 to TRBJ2-1; D perhaps matches TRBD2 (5 bases). Between the trimmed V and J ends, which lost 0 bases and 8 bases, there was a span of 21 bases. This CDR3 is built from 17 residues. CDR1 and CDR2 from the germline V gene are SGHRS and YFSETQ. This CDR3 is CASSLGLGRPSLHEQFF. CDR3 DNA: TGCGCCAGCAGCTTGGGCCTGGGGAGACCCAGTCTCCATGAGCAGTTCTTC. The full variable domain, rest sourced from reference TRBV5-1 and TRBJ2-1, is KAGVTQTPRYLIKTRGQQVTLSCSPISGHRSVSWYQQTPGQGLQFLFEYFSETQRNKGNFPGRFSGRQFSNSRSEMNVSTLELGDSALYLCASSLGLGRPSLHEQFFGPGTRLTVL.

This clonotype was detected a few times. V usage is TRBV4-1 and J usage is TRBJ2-2; 8 bases match TRBD1. Germline lookup yields CDR1 MGHRA and CDR2 YSYEKL. Trimming took 0 bases from V and 4 from J; bases not matched to a gene: 7. The CDR3 length is 17 residues. CDR3 residues: CASSQDFSTGVTGELFF. Here the CDR3 DNA reads TGCGCCAGCAGCCAAGATTTTTCGACAGGGGTCACCGGGGAGCTGTTTTTT.

The chain couples TRBV10-3 to TRBJ2-2; 11 bases map to TRBD2. The junction had 0 bases not matched to a gene; V was cut back by 8 bases and J by 1 base. CDR3 length: 14 residues. Germline V CDR1 and CDR2: ENHRY, SYGVKD. CDR3 in DNA: TGTGCCATCGGACTAGCGGGGAACACCGGGGAGCTGTTTTTT. Translation gives CAIGLAGNTGELFF.

This clonotype was detected ten times or more. This chain uses TRBV29-1 with TRBJ2-7; a possible D gene is TRBD1 (6 bases). The CDR3 is 13 residues long. Germline assignment: CDR1 SQVTM and CDR2 ANQGSEA. Between the trimmed V and J ends, which lost 6 bases and 3 bases, there was a span of 15 bases. CDR3 sequence: CSVMGDRIYEQYF. The CDR3 region has the DNA TGCAGCGTCATGGGTGACAGGATCTACGAGCAGTACTTC.

This clonotype was seen only a few times. The chain joins TRBV7-3 to TRBJ2-3; D not resolved. The CDR3 runs to 13 residues. Trimming removed 5 bases from V and 5 bases from J, with 11 bases in between. The germline V gene encodes CDR1 SGHTA and CDR2 FQGTGA. Written as DNA, the CDR3 is TGTGCCAGCAGCCCTAGGGCCAAAGATACGCAGTATTTT. Translated: CASSPRAKDTQYF.

As concerns this clonotype: Being one base from a much bigger clone, this may be a read error. The conserved closing phenylalanine or tryptophan is absent in this CDR3, likely reflecting a read error. The chain joins TRBV5-6 to TRBJ2-1; D unclear. Germline CDR1 is SGHDT and CDR2 is YYEEEE. The CDR3 covers 12 residues. V lost 0 bases and J 10 bases, leaving 8 bases between the germline ends. The CDR3 loop is CASSLGALEQFC. As DNA, the CDR3 is TGTGCCAGCAGCTTGGGGGCGTTGGAGCAGTTCTGC.